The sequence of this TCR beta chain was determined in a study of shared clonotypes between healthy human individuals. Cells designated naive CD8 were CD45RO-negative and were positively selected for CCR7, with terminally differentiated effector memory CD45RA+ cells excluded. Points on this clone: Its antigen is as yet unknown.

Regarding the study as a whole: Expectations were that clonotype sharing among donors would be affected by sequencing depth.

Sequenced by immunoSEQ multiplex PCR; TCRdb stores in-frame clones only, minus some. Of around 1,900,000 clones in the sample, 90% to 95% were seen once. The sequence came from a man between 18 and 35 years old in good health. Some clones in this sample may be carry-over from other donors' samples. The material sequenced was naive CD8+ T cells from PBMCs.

The CDR3 region has the DNA TGCAGCGTATGGGGACAGGGTAGATACGAGCAGTACTTC. Its translation is CSVWGQGRYEQYF. The genes are TRBV29-1 and TRBJ2-7; TRBD1 matches 9 bases. The V gene's germline CDR1 is SQVTM and CDR2 ANQGSEA. Losses at the gene ends were 6 bases for V and 4 bases for J; bases not matched to a gene: 7. This CDR3 has 13 residues.